This T cell receptor beta chain is from a study of cytomegalovirus exposure and HLA in healthy donors (dated by TCRdb to 2015 to 2018). With regard to the full study: In an earlier analysis of 587 of the donors, 276 Gb of sequence data and 100 million or so unique TCR beta sequences from 150 million to 200 million T cells were reported. An early release covering around 630 HLA-typed donors comprised 250 to 350 gigabases of sequencing data and tens of millions of unique TCR sequences. Four or five DR-DQ haplotypes were treated as single units for association and clustering because of strong linkage in the cohort. Among the roughly 370 genotyped donors, around 81% belonged to the genetic ancestry cluster associated with self-reported Caucasian donors. Every repertoire in the discovery cohort had been generated on one and the same sequencing platform. Class I and class II HLA loci were covered by the typing at four-digit resolution. Across about 370 genotyped donors of the cohort, an average of about 220,000 unique TCR beta nucleotide sequences per donor were sequenced, and roughly a sixth of those sequences were non-productive. In a later genetic analysis, genome-wide SNP genotypes for about three fifths of the roughly 670 donors were used, and that subset was treated as a discovery cohort. The study aimed to test whether cataloging public T cell receptors could reveal signatures of past pathogen exposure. Rather than using new phenotypic data, the later analysis identified candidate immune exposures from TCR beta sequences and from how often those sequences occurred across donors. Typing coverage varied by locus: roughly 629-630 donors for A, B, C, DRB1 and DQB1; roughly 510 for DQA1; about 590 for DPA1; approximately 490 for DPB1. In an earlier analysis of 500 to 650 of the donors, high-throughput TCR beta sequencing was used to judge whether each TCR beta V gene segment behaved as functional or pseudogenic. Alongside the repertoire data, information on donor age, sex, ethnicity and CMV serostatus was compiled. The study profiled the T cell repertoires of hundreds of subjects by immunosequencing and related them to cytomegalovirus serostatus. Besides the first cohort of some 670 subjects, a separate validation cohort made up of over 95 different subjects was used. A later analysis re-analyzed previously published TCR beta repertoires from 650 to 800 donors and added high-resolution HLA genotyping to study TCR occurrence patterns. To predict cytomegalovirus infection status, the study brought together high-throughput TCR immunosequencing, statistical association of individual TCRs with disease status, and machine learning. The study at large found these results: The study gave a list of more than 150 TCR beta chains associated with cytomegalovirus. A further reported finding was that TCR beta sequences accurately predicted the HLA-A and HLA-B alleles for most subjects in the first cohort. Correlated functional status among segregating V segments might be attributable to linkage disequilibrium, but an unknown experimental factor could not be ruled out. This cohort had only TCR beta chains sequenced, and the lack of alpha or paired-chain data limited which features could be detected. In an earlier analysis of around 600 of the donors, most TCR beta V segments appeared in productive rearrangements about 87% or about 30% of the time, broadly matching IMGT annotations. V-gene and J-gene trimming of TCR beta chains was associated with a missense DCLRE1C variant in a later genetic analysis, and the association was replicated in an independent cohort. A few of the identified cytomegalovirus-associated TCR beta chains were confirmed in vitro to be specific for cytomegalovirus antigens. In a later analysis, most CMV-associated TCR beta chains were found to appear HLA-restricted, with HLA associations seemingly driven largely by CMV exposure. A cluster of highly shared sequence variants was judged likely to represent a technical artifact of the sequencing pipeline. In a later analysis, HLA-associated TCR beta chains were found to be more clonally expanded and to have lower generation probabilities than equally common non-associated chains. Because HLA typing was missing for some donors at each locus, association tests included only the typed subset. Several of the top co-occurrence clusters appeared to be linked to parvovirus B19, influenza, CMV and Epstein-Barr virus, according to a later analysis. Specific HLA alleles were associated with over 15,000 TCR beta sequences at a false discovery rate of 0.05 in a later analysis. The 87-base-pair reads could not distinguish some IMGT-functional V segments, including TRBV6-2 and TRBV6-3, so those segments were excluded. In a later analysis, TCR association rates were found to vary across HLA loci, with the most associated TCRs seen for DRB1 alleles and the fewest for HLA-C alleles. The presence/absence analyses assumed that sequencing depth was roughly uniform across donors, and that assumption may not be true. Most TCR sequences were seen in very few donors, while some public TCRs were found in many individuals. In a later genetic analysis, fewer N-insertions in productive TCRs were reported among donors in an Asian-associated ancestry cluster than the roughly 640-donor mean. Assigning TCR associations to individual alleles was difficult when HLA alleles, especially DR and DQ, strongly co-occurred. The only immune exposure information available for the cohort was CMV serostatus. Cytomegalovirus status was reported to be diagnosed by the classifier with high specificity and sensitivity in both the original and validation cohorts. According to the authors, the approach could potentially be generalized to other disease states and immunological phenotypes. Over 15 rarely observed V segments, including chromosome 9 orphons, were excluded from the earlier analysis of approximately 500 of the donors because counts were too low.

The library came from the immunoSEQ multiplex PCR assay. For the multiplex PCR, a mixture combining 60 forward primers for TCR Vbeta segments and 13 reverse primers for TCR Jbeta segments was used. The CDR3 region of rearranged TCR beta genes was amplified from genomic DNA with a multiplex PCR assay. The Illumina HiSeq System was used to sequence the amplified TCR beta libraries as 87-base-pair reads. Per the authors' processing: In a later analysis, roughly 80 million unique TCR beta chains were counted across the 500 to 700 repertoires, and around 10 million of these chains were shared by at least two donors. Raw reads were error-corrected and collapsed into unique sequences by a nearest-neighbor algorithm in which closely related sequences were merged to remove PCR and sequencing errors. To assign V, D and J gene segments, CDR3 sequences were aligned to IMGT reference sequences. For a sequence to be retained, a match of at least six nucleotides to both a V gene segment and a J gene segment was required. Rearrangements were classified as productive when the CDR3 lacked stop codons and remained in frame with V and J, and all other rearrangements were classified as non-productive. Following IMGT convention, CDR3 was defined as the stretch from the second conserved V-encoded cysteine to the conserved J-encoded phenylalanine. The earlier analysis of some 580 of the donors excluded any sequence lacking an unambiguous match to a single V gene segment. In an earlier analysis of almost 600 of the donors, a V segment was called functional when productive rearrangements were above 56.7%, and segregating when the standard deviation between donors exceeded 5%. To diagnose cytomegalovirus status from the catalog of TCR beta chain sequences, a statistical classification framework was built. A later analysis assigned V and J genes by comparing TCR nucleotide sequences with IMGT/GENE-DB human TR gene sequences. A later analysis assigned CDR3 sequences and most-parsimonious VDJ recombination scenarios with the TCRdist pipeline. In a later analysis, each TCR beta chain was defined by its CDR3 amino acid sequence together with its V-gene family, and reads without a unique V-gene family were excluded. In a later analysis, 450 to 600 highly shared, low-generation-probability nucleotide sequences were removed to address suspected cross-contamination and a sequencing artifact. A later analysis calculated a clonal expansion index for each public chain from normalized within-repertoire ranks of inferred template counts. Generation probabilities in a later analysis came from a VDJ recombination model fitted to out-of-frame rearrangements, and those results were checked against IGoR. In a later analysis, TCR-TCR, TCR-HLA and TCR-CMV co-occurrence was scored with hypergeometric tests, and a repertoire-size bias correction was applied to TCR pairs. A later analysis estimated false discovery rates by permuting HLA or CMV assignments 20 times. In a later analysis, co-occurring TCRs were grouped with DBSCAN, and TCRdist sequence similarity was added when clustering was performed within HLA-allele-positive subsets. Co-occurrence clustering excluded repertoires with fewer than 30,000 or more than 120,000 public chains, plus five with anomalous nucleotide sharing. Not all clones reach the TCRdb copy of this immuneACCESS table, which keeps in-frame sequences only. Checked studies attribute under half of the gap to unresolved V genes and leave the rest unexplained. D and trimming come from the DNA, and the V and J calls and clone size come from that table. The sample profile shows approximately 52,000 clones; 65% to 80% of them were found once. The ten largest make up approximately 35% of the sample.

From cysteine to phenylalanine, the CDR3 is 13 amino acids long. Only the CDR3 DNA stays, 39 bases, in frame from base 1. Between the V and J ends, shortened by 2 bases and 2 bases respectively, the junction contains 5 bases. Sequences LGHNT (CDR1) and FRNRAP (CDR2) are obtained from the germline V gene. This clone showed up just once. Its antigen has not been determined. There are no base qualities to consult, and no much larger clone falls within one base. The cohort comprised fewer than 750 healthy bone marrow donors. At the time of sampling, every cohort member was nominally healthy, though immune exposures that went unrecorded were likely present. The donor tested CMV seropositive, placing the donor among the roughly 300 seropositive members of the cohort. Each donor provided a peripheral blood sample, and peripheral blood mononuclear cells were used for TCR beta sequencing. The Qiagen DNeasy Blood Extraction Kit was used to extract genomic DNA from the blood cell samples.

The sequenced material came from PBMCs. The receptor chain draws on TRBV12-5 and TRBJ2-3; confidence is insufficient to name the D gene. This sequence was found in a man aged 40-55 years in good health and CMV-seropositive. The CDR3 reads as follows: CASGLPNTDTQYF. The DNA sequence is given as TGTGCTAGTGGTTTGCCTAACACAGATACGCAGTATTTT.